The present TCR beta chain was sequenced within a study of blood T cell repertoires in COVID-19. Study-level background: Acute-phase and convalescent COVID-19 samples originated in the United States, Italy and Spain. T cells, B-cell-depleted T cells, or PBMCs supplied cDNA or gDNA.

Seattle patients were enrolled while actively infected and followed longitudinally. TCRdb's table, derived via immunoSEQ multiplex PCR, lists solely in-frame clones and lacks some. The table records around 180,000 clones, about four fifths of them present only once. This CDR3 spans 14 amino acids. V dropped 5 bases and J dropped 1; count of bases not matched to a gene: 4. Germline V gene lookup returns CDR1 MNHEY and CDR2 SVGAGI. Input material: peripheral blood. The chain links TRBV6-5 to TRBJ1-1, with TRBD1 identical over 7 bases. This TCR was sampled from an elderly woman with COVID-19, enrolled during active disease. The chain's CDR3 is CASSPGQRNTEAFF. Here the CDR3 DNA reads TGTGCCAGCAGTCCGGGACAGAGGAACACTGAAGCTTTCTTT.